The sequence of this TCR beta chain was determined in a study of T cells of healthy individuals. The CDR3 loop spans 12 amino acids. Germline lookup yields CDR1 SEHNR and CDR2 FQNEAQ (reference sequence). Trimming took off 5 bases at V and 7 bases at J, with 9 bases between the two ends. TCRdb used MiXCR to reprocess the 5' RACE reads, holding one entry per CDR3 protein. The repertoire holds 60,000 to 75,000 distinct CDR3 sequences, with around 15% as singletons. V and J are TRBV7-9 and TRBJ2-1, with D possibly being TRBD1 (6 bases). This TCR derives from a human donor in good health. Here the CDR3 DNA reads TGTGCCAGCAGCCGAGGGGGAAATGAGCAGTTCTTC. Amino acid sequence: CASSRGGNEQFF.